Each of the 24 T cell receptor beta chains below was sequenced from the same sample in a study of T cells in Graves' hyperthyroidism and ophthalmopathy. Researchers took RNA transcripts and amplified the TCR beta CDR3 regions from them. First-round RT-PCR with HTBI primers amplified the TCR CDR3 region. Each CDR3 protein is one row after TCRdb ran MiXCR on the multiplex PCR reads. The data contain about 640,000 distinct CDR3 sequences, around 20% of them seen just once; the ten biggest clones take up 34%. Sequenced material: blood. The receptors come from a man aged 25-45 years with Graves' ophthalmopathy.

The chain recombines TRBV6-1 with TRBJ2-6, with 12 positions matching TRBD2. The germline V gene encodes CDR1 MNHNS and CDR2 SASEGT. The CDR3 is 20 residues long. V trimming: 6 bases; J trimming: 5 bases; junction bases outside the gene matches: 17. This chain's CDR3 is CASSSTSGSQFSWWANVLTF. CDR3 nucleotides: TGTGCCAGCAGCTCGACTAGCGGGAGTCAATTTAGCTGGTGGGCCAACGTCCTGACTTTC.

The chain uses TRBV7-8 and TRBJ2-3; 8 bases align to TRBD1. V dropped 5 bases and J dropped 3; count of bases not matched to a gene: 13. Germline CDR1 and CDR2: SGHVS and FQNEAQ. The CDR3 contains 17 residues. CDR3 protein: CASSLGQGAVWTDTQYF. CDR3 coding DNA: TGTGCCAGCAGCCTTGGACAGGGCGCCGTATGGACAGATACGCAGTATTTT.

This clonotype came up many times. The J gene is TRBJ1-5, the V gene TRBV6-1; perhaps TRBD1 as D (6 bases). Germline V gives CDR1 MNHNS, CDR2 SASEGT. The CDR3 sequence is 13 residues long. The V gene lost 6 bases and the J gene lost 9 bases, with 15 bases spanning the gap. The CDR3 DNA reads as TGTGCCAGCAGCGTGACAGGTCTCGGGCCCCAGCATTTT. Its translation is CASSVTGLGPQHF.

This sequence joins TRBV28 and TRBJ1-4, with D hard to call. This CDR3 is 12 amino acids long. V was clipped by 3 bases and J by 13 bases, with 12 bases between them. Germline CDR1 is MDHEN and CDR2 is SYDVKM. CDR3 loop: CASSLVGVGLFF. The CDR3 nucleotides read TGTGCCAGCAGTTTGGTGGGAGTCGGACTGTTTTTT.

J is TRBJ1-5 and V is TRBV30, with no clear D. CDR3 length: 10 amino acids. The ends were cut back, 6 bases at V and 4 bases at J, with 4 bases in the middle. Germline CDR1 is GTSNPN and CDR2 is SVGIG (reference sequence). The CDR3 DNA is TGTGCCTGTGGGAATCAGCCCCAGCATTTT. This codes for CACGNQPQHF.

The gene calls are TRBV5-1 and TRBJ2-7, with a tentative D call TRBD1 (5 bases). V was shortened by 3 bases and J by 5 bases, with 15 bases between the two germline ends. CDR3 length equals 14 residues. CDR1 SGHRS and CDR2 YFSETQ come from the germline V gene. The CDR3 DNA sequence: TGCGCCAGCAGCTCCCAGGGTTCACGGGACGAGCAGTACTTC. It codes for CASSSQGSRDEQYF.

This clonotype was seen at least ten times. V usage is TRBV2 and J usage is TRBJ2-7, with 9 positions matching TRBD1. Trimming took 10 bases from V and 1 from J; bases not matched to a gene: 17. Per the germline V gene, CDR1 is SNHLY and CDR2 is FYNNEI. The CDR3 sequence is 17 residues long. The CDR3: CAILPGTGFEGSYEQYF. The CDR3 DNA reads as TGTGCCATCCTTCCCGGGACAGGGTTTGAGGGGTCCTACGAGCAGTACTTC.

This clonotype was picked up many times. The chain recombines TRBV30 with TRBJ1-1; D call uncertain. The CDR3 is made up of 12 amino acids. From germline, CDR1 is GTSNPN and CDR2 SVGIG (reference sequence). V lost 3 bases and J 0 bases, leaving 5 bases between the germline ends. The CDR3 coding sequence is TGTGCCTGGAGGGATTTGAACACTGAAGCTTTCTTT. Translated: CAWRDLNTEAFF. Complete variable domain (other parts from reference TRBV30 and TRBJ1-1): SQTIHQWPATLVQPVGSPLSLECTVEGTSNPNLYWYRQAAGRGLQLLFYSVGIGQISSEVPQNLSASRPQDRQFILSSKKLLLSDSGFYLCAWRDLNTEAFFGQGTRLTVV.

The gene calls are TRBV7-6 and TRBJ2-3, with TRBD2 matching over 9 bases. Looked up from germline, CDR1 is SGHVS and CDR2 is FNYEAQ. The CDR3 contains 15 residues. V was clipped by 4 bases and J by 5 bases; unmatched bases: 7. The CDR3 DNA sequence: TGTGCCAGCAGCTCCTCAGGACTAGCGCTAGATACGCAGTATTTT. It encodes CASSSSGLALDTQYF.

The chain links TRBV24-1 to TRBJ2-7; no clear D gene. The CDR3 sequence is 11 residues long. Trimming pared 5 bases from V and 2 bases from J, leaving 3 bases between. Per the germline V gene, CDR1 is KGHDR and CDR2 is SFDVKD. The CDR3 reads CATSGAYEQYF. The CDR3 DNA is TGTGCCACCAGTGGAGCCTACGAGCAGTACTTC.

V usage is TRBV9 and J usage is TRBJ2-3; D is ambiguous. V gave up 4 bases and J gave up 1 base, with 13 bases separating them. This CDR3 is 15 amino acids long. Germline CDR1 and CDR2: SGDLS and YYNGEE. DNA of the CDR3: TGTGCCAGCAGCCTCGGGCTCATCGGCACAGATACGCAGTATTTT. It is translated as CASSLGLIGTDTQYF.

This clonotype was counted between two and nine times. V and J are TRBV5-6 and TRBJ2-3; unclear D gene. V lost 0 bases to trimming and J lost 0 bases, with 11 bases between them. The CDR3 spans 16 residues. The germline V gene encodes CDR1 SGHDT and CDR2 YYEEEE. CDR3 bases: TGTGCCAGCAGCTTGGGTTTTAGTTCTAGCACAGATACGCAGTATTTT. Translated: CASSLGFSSSTDTQYF.

In its sample, this clonotype was seen a few times. The V call is TRBV7-9, the J call TRBJ2-1; D is unresolved. This CDR3 comprises 15 residues. V was shortened by 4 bases and J by 0 bases, with 10 bases between the two germline ends. Germline CDR1 SEHNR, CDR2 FQNEAQ (reference sequence). The CDR3 here is CASSYSLGSYNEQFF. In DNA, the CDR3 is TGTGCCAGCAGCTACTCTCTTGGCTCCTACAATGAGCAGTTCTTC.

This chain connects TRBV2 to TRBJ2-3; D is possibly TRBD1 or TRBD2 (5 bases each). Germline CDR1 SNHLY, CDR2 FYNNEI. V was shortened by 6 bases and J by 8 bases, with 15 bases between the two germline ends. The CDR3 covers 13 residues. The DNA of the CDR3 is TGTGCCAGCAGCGAGGGGACGGTGGGTACGCAGTATTTT. It codes for CASSEGTVGTQYF.

This clonotype has ten or more counts. The chain employs TRBV2 and TRBJ2-1; TRBD2 aligns across 10 bases. CDR1 is SNHLY, CDR2 FYNNEI, per germline. With V trimmed by 6 bases and J by 4 bases, 9 bases remained unmatched. This CDR3 has 16 residues. As DNA, the CDR3 is TGTGCCAGCAGGGGCCTAGCGGGAGTGGATTACAATGAGCAGTTCTTC. Translation gives CASRGLAGVDYNEQFF.

V and J are TRBV28 and TRBJ2-5, with 7 bases lining up with TRBD1. With 5 bases clipped from V and 5 bases from J, the junction kept 14 bases outside the gene matches. Germline V CDR1 and CDR2: MDHEN, SYDVKM. The CDR3 covers 16 residues. The CDR3 region is CASSLGSTGLPETQYF. The CDR3 region has the DNA TGTGCCAGCAGTCTCGGCTCGACAGGGTTGCCGGAGACCCAGTACTTC. The variable domain in full, with the rest retrieved from reference TRBV28 and TRBJ2-5, is DVKVTQSSRYLVKRTGEKVFLECVQDMDHENMFWYRQDPGLGLRLIYFSYDVKMKEKGDIPEGYSVSREKKERFSLILESASTNQTSMYLCASSLGSTGLPETQYFGPGTRLLVL.

This clonotype has at least ten counts. The rearrangement links TRBV28 to TRBJ2-5; D is perhaps TRBD2 (7 bases). This CDR3 spans 15 amino acids. The V end lost 5 bases, the J end lost 5 bases, and 18 bases lay between the germline ends. Looked up from germline, CDR1 is MDHEN and CDR2 is SYDVKM. The CDR3: CASSESGGAQETQYF. For the CDR3, the DNA is TGTGCCAGCAGTGAATCTGGGGGGGCCCAGGAGACCCAGTACTTC.

The J gene is TRBJ2-1, the V gene TRBV24-1; D is perhaps TRBD2 (6 bases). The CDR3 runs 11 residues. The germline V and J ends were trimmed by 5 bases and 9 bases, with 7 bases remaining between them. CDR1 and CDR2 (germline): KGHDR, SFDVKD. CDR3 protein: CATSVGGEQFF. DNA for the CDR3: TGTGCCACCAGTGTGGGAGGTGAGCAGTTCTTC.

There are many counts of this clonotype. V gene TRBV4-3 combines with J gene TRBJ2-1, with TRBD2 identical over 8 bases. CDR1 and CDR2 (germline): LGHNA, YSLEER. CDR3 length: 16 amino acids. The V segment lost 0 bases and the J segment 9 bases; nucleotides outside the gene matches: 10. CDR3 loop: CASSQETRGRRTEQFF. The CDR3 region has the DNA TGCGCCAGCAGCCAAGAGACGCGCGGGAGGAGGACTGAGCAGTTCTTC.

This clonotype was seen more than once but under ten times. The genes are TRBV5-1 and TRBJ2-4, with a weak D call TRBD2 (5 bases). The CDR3 has 16 amino acids. Germline V CDR1 and CDR2: SGHRS, YFSETQ. Trimming took off 0 bases at V and 1 base at J, with 11 bases between the two ends. The CDR3 is CASSLEPGSAKNIQYF. The CDR3 region has the DNA TGCGCCAGCAGCTTGGAGCCGGGATCGGCCAAAAACATTCAGTACTTC.

This clonotype was seen just once. A read error may account for a junction end that differs from germline. The chain recombines TRBV7-2 with TRBJ2-1; no reliable D call. Germline CDR1 is SGHTA and CDR2 is FQGNSA. The CDR3 is 11 amino acids. The CDR3 protein is CASCLVNEQFF. The CDR3 DNA reads TGTGCCAGCTGCTTAGTAAATGAGCAGTTCTTC.

The sample holds a few counts of this clonotype. This sequence joins TRBV19 and TRBJ1-5; no reliable D call. V lost 5 bases to trimming and J lost 3 bases, with 5 bases between them. The CDR3 is 12 amino acids. The germline V gene has CDR1 LNHDA and CDR2 SQIVND (reference sequence). The CDR3 spells CASSAINQPQHF. DNA for the CDR3: TGTGCCAGTAGTGCGATCAATCAGCCCCAGCATTTT. Full variable domain (outside the CDR3, taken from reference TRBV19 and TRBJ1-5): DGGITQSPKYLFRKEGQNVTLSCEQNLNHDAMYWYRQDPGQGLRLIYYSQIVNDFQKGDIAEGYSVSREKKESFPLTVTSAQKNPTAFYLCASSAINQPQHFGDGTRLSIL.

The rearrangement joins TRBV3-2 to TRBJ2-5; TRBD2, the table's D call, was not compared with the DNA. TRBV3-2 is given as a pseudogene. There are 17 residues in the CDR3. The CDR3 nucleotides read TGTGCCAGCAGCCAACGGAGCCGGGGGCCCCTCCAAGAGACCCAGTACTTC. It yields the protein CASSQRSRGPLQETQYF.

This clonotype was counted between two and nine times. The J gene is TRBJ2-7, the V gene TRBV7-2; 8 bases are shared with TRBD1. Germline lookup yields CDR1 SGHTA and CDR2 FQGNSA. The junction had 7 bases not matched to a gene; V was cut back by 6 bases and J by 6 bases. This CDR3 comprises 13 residues. The CDR3 DNA sequence: TGTGCCAGCAGACCGGACAGGGCAGGCGAGCAGTACTTC. It codes for CASRPDRAGEQYF.